The rows below give T cell receptor beta chains drawn from one sample of a study of cytomegalovirus exposure and HLA in healthy donors. The table came from immunoSEQ multiplex PCR; TCRdb's copy has only in-frame clones and leaves some out. The table lists 150,000 to 200,000 clones, roughly 74% of them singletons. Sequenced: PBMCs. The receptors shown here come from a man aged 18 to 35 in good health and CMV-seropositive. CDR3s include the opening cysteine and the closing phenylalanine or tryptophan. A D gene is named only where the DNA matches it firmly. The listing skips clone size in some rows; elsewhere it reads once, few, many or a size class.

d_gene: TRBD1; abundance: NA; v_gene: TRBV18; j_gene: TRBJ2-1; CDR3nt: TGTGCCAGCTCACCCTTCTCGACAGGGGGCAATGAGCAGTTCTTC; CDR3aa: CASSPFSTGGNEQFF
d_gene: NA; abundance: NA; v_gene: TRBV27; j_gene: TRBJ1-1; CDR3nt: TGTGCCAGCAGTTCTACCCGTGGCGGCTTT; CDR3aa: CASSSTRGGF
d_gene: TRBD2; abundance: NA; v_gene: TRBV27; j_gene: TRBJ2-1; CDR3nt: TGTGCCAGCAGTCCCTCAGTCGGCGGGAGGGCCATAGATGAGCAGTTCTTC; CDR3aa: CASSPSVGGRAIDEQFF
d_gene: NA; abundance: NA; v_gene: TRBV10-1; j_gene: TRBJ2-7; CDR3nt: TGCGCCAGCAAGACCGGGGGAGACCCTTTTCAGCAGTACTTC; CDR3aa: CASKTGGDPFQQYF
d_gene: NA; abundance: NA; v_gene: TRBV5-1; j_gene: TRBJ2-1; CDR3nt: TGCGCCAGCAGCTTTTCCTCCCAGAGGGTGGATGAGCAGTTCTTC; CDR3aa: CASSFSSQRVDEQFF
d_gene: NA; abundance: NA; v_gene: TRBV19; j_gene: TRBJ1-1; CDR3nt: TGTGCCAGTAGTCCCTCTTGGGAGATGAACACTGAAGCTTTCTTT; CDR3aa: CASSPSWEMNTEAFF
d_gene: NA; abundance: once; v_gene: TRBV27; j_gene: TRBJ2-4; CDR3nt: TGTGCCAGCAGTTTTTATGGCGTAGAGGGTATGGACATTCAGTACTTC; CDR3aa: CASSFYGVEGMDIQYF
d_gene: TRBD1; abundance: NA; v_gene: TRBV7-7; j_gene: TRBJ2-1; CDR3nt: TGTGCTAGCAGCTCAGGGGGCGGACCCACGGGTGAGCAGTTCTTC; CDR3aa: CASSSGGGPTGEQFF
d_gene: NA; abundance: once; v_gene: TRBV11-3; j_gene: TRBJ2-5; CDR3nt: TGTGCCAGCAGCTCGTGGGCCTCGGAGACCCAGTACTTC; CDR3aa: CASSSWASETQYF
d_gene: NA; abundance: NA; v_gene: TRBV2; j_gene: TRBJ2-7; CDR3nt: TGTGCCAGCAGACGGGAAGCAGACGAGCAGTACTTC; CDR3aa: CASRREADEQYF
d_gene: NA; abundance: NA; v_gene: TRBV28; j_gene: TRBJ2-7; CDR3nt: TGTGCCAGCAGTTTAAACAGCCGCGTGGACGAGCAGTACTTC; CDR3aa: CASSLNSRVDEQYF
d_gene: TRBD2; abundance: once; v_gene: TRBV5-1; j_gene: TRBJ2-3; CDR3nt: TGCGCCAGCAGCTTGGCTAGCGGGATGAGCACAGATACGCAGTATTTT; CDR3aa: CASSLASGMSTDTQYF
d_gene: NA; abundance: NA; v_gene: TRBV6-6; j_gene: TRBJ1-1; CDR3nt: TGTGCCAGCAGTTACGACAGATTAGAAGCTTTCTTT; CDR3aa: CASSYDRLEAFF
d_gene: TRBD1; abundance: few; v_gene: TRBV27; j_gene: TRBJ2-5; CDR3nt: TGTGCCAGCAGTTCGACCGGGACAGTCTGGGAGACCCAGTACTTC; CDR3aa: CASSSTGTVWETQYF
d_gene: NA; abundance: NA; v_gene: TRBV19; j_gene: TRBJ2-5; CDR3nt: TGTGCCAGTAGTATTAAAGAGACCCAGTACTTC; CDR3aa: CASSIKETQYF
d_gene: NA; abundance: NA; v_gene: TRBV29-1; j_gene: TRBJ1-2; CDR3nt: TGCAGCGTCGACAGGACCGGACCATTCTATGGCTACACCTTC; CDR3aa: CSVDRTGPFYGYTF
d_gene: NA; abundance: once; v_gene: TRBV27; j_gene: TRBJ2-1; CDR3nt: TGTGCCAGCAGTGGGTGGAATAGCGGCTCCTACAATGAGCAGTTCTTC; CDR3aa: CASSGWNSGSYNEQFF
d_gene: NA; abundance: NA; v_gene: TRBV21-1; j_gene: TRBJ2-7; CDR3nt: TGTGCCAGCAGAGACCGGACAGGGGATTCAACTAGCGCGCCCTACGAGCAGTACTTC; CDR3aa: CASRDRTGDSTSAPYEQYF
d_gene: TRBD2; abundance: NA; v_gene: TRBV27; j_gene: TRBJ2-7; CDR3nt: TGTGCCAGCAGTTTAAGACTAGCGGGTCACTACGAGCAGTACTTC; CDR3aa: CASSLRLAGHYEQYF
d_gene: NA; abundance: NA; v_gene: TRBV5-5; j_gene: TRBJ2-5; CDR3nt: TGTGCCAGCAGCTTGGTGACAGGTACTCAAGAGACCCAGTACTTC; CDR3aa: CASSLVTGTQETQYF
d_gene: TRBD2; abundance: NA; v_gene: TRBV28; j_gene: TRBJ2-7; CDR3nt: TGTGCCAGCAGTTTACCGGGGGGAGGTCACGAGCAGTACTTC; CDR3aa: CASSLPGGGHEQYF
d_gene: NA; abundance: NA; v_gene: TRBV7-9; j_gene: TRBJ1-6; CDR3nt: TGTGCCAGCAGCCTAACGATCGGGGTTAATTCACCCCTCCACTTT; CDR3aa: CASSLTIGVNSPLHF
d_gene: TRBD1; abundance: few; v_gene: TRBV7-9; j_gene: TRBJ2-7; CDR3nt: TGTGCCAGCAGATACGGGACAGGGGGTGGCGAGCAGTACTTC; CDR3aa: CASRYGTGGGEQYF
d_gene: NA; abundance: few; v_gene: TRBV30; j_gene: TRBJ1-5; CDR3nt: TGTGCCTGGAGGGGCCAAGGAAATCAGCCCCAGCATTTT; CDR3aa: CAWRGQGNQPQHF
d_gene: TRBD2; abundance: NA; v_gene: TRBV5-1; j_gene: TRBJ2-7; CDR3nt: TGCGCCAGCAGCTTGGAGCTAGCGGGAGCCTACGAGCAGTACTTC; CDR3aa: CASSLELAGAYEQYF
d_gene: NA; abundance: NA; v_gene: TRBV27; j_gene: TRBJ2-2; CDR3nt: TGTGCCAGCAGTTTAACGGTCATGAACACCGGGGAGCTGTTTTTT; CDR3aa: CASSLTVMNTGELFF
d_gene: TRBD2; abundance: NA; v_gene: TRBV11-2; j_gene: TRBJ2-7; CDR3nt: TGTGCCAGCAGCCAAGGAGCGGGACTAGCCGACGAGCAGTACTTC; CDR3aa: CASSQGAGLADEQYF
d_gene: NA; abundance: NA; v_gene: TRBV28; j_gene: TRBJ2-5; CDR3nt: TGTGCCAGCAGTTTCGGGCCAGGAGGGAGAGAGACCCAGTACTTC; CDR3aa: CASSFGPGGRETQYF
d_gene: TRBD1; abundance: NA; v_gene: TRBV19; j_gene: TRBJ2-1; CDR3nt: TGTGCCACCAGGACAGGGACGGTCAATGAGCAGTTCTTC; CDR3aa: CATRTGTVNEQFF
d_gene: TRBD2; abundance: NA; v_gene: TRBV7-3; j_gene: TRBJ2-1; CDR3nt: TGTGCCAGCAGCTTAGGGACTAGCGGGCCCAATGAGCAGTTCTTC; CDR3aa: CASSLGTSGPNEQFF
d_gene: TRBD2; abundance: NA; v_gene: TRBV9; j_gene: TRBJ2-7; CDR3nt: TGTGCCAGCCCAGCGACTAGCGGGAGGGCCTACGAGCAGTACTTC; CDR3aa: CASPATSGRAYEQYF
d_gene: TRBD2; abundance: NA; v_gene: TRBV19; j_gene: TRBJ2-7; CDR3nt: TGTGCCAGTAGGGGACTAGCGGGAGGATTTTACGAGCAGTACTTC; CDR3aa: CASRGLAGGFYEQYF
d_gene: TRBD1; abundance: NA; v_gene: TRBV28; j_gene: TRBJ2-1; CDR3nt: TGTGCCAGCAGTTTAGAGAGGACAGGGGGCCTCGGGAATGAGCAGTTCTTC; CDR3aa: CASSLERTGGLGNEQFF
d_gene: NA; abundance: NA; v_gene: TRBV28; j_gene: TRBJ2-1; CDR3nt: TGTGCCAGCAGTTTTCGCAGGAGGGCCTCAGATGAGCAGTTCTTC; CDR3aa: CASSFRRRASDEQFF
d_gene: TRBD1; abundance: NA; v_gene: TRBV2; j_gene: TRBJ2-7; CDR3nt: TGTGCCAGCAGCGAAGGGACAGCCGGCTACGAGCAGTACTTC; CDR3aa: CASSEGTAGYEQYF
d_gene: NA; abundance: few; v_gene: TRBV19; j_gene: TRBJ1-2; CDR3nt: TGTGCCAGTAACGCGGACAGAGTCTATGGCTACACCTTC; CDR3aa: CASNADRVYGYTF
d_gene: NA; abundance: few; v_gene: TRBV7-9; j_gene: TRBJ1-2; CDR3nt: TGTTCCAGCGGGCGCTCCAACTATGGCTACACCTTC; CDR3aa: CSSGRSNYGYTF
d_gene: NA; abundance: NA; v_gene: TRBV28; j_gene: TRBJ2-3; CDR3nt: TGTGCCAGCAGTTTGACACTGGTTTTTGAAGCGCAGTATTTT; CDR3aa: CASSLTLVFEAQYF
d_gene: TRBD1; abundance: NA; v_gene: TRBV29-1; j_gene: TRBJ1-5; CDR3nt: TGCAGCGTCCAGGACAGGGTGGAACAGCCCCAGCATTTT; CDR3aa: CSVQDRVEQPQHF